This T cell receptor (beta chain) appears in the sequencing data of a study of T-cell reconstitution after alpha-beta-depleted transplantation in children. Study conclusions and caveats: Expanded graft clones numbering several hundred reportedly gave rise to alpha-beta T cells about two months after transplant. Certain patients had high TCRbeta diversity at day 60, and it came from recipient T cells and thymic progenitors that survived. T-cell counts and diversity at one year post-transplant came mainly from newly produced T cells.

This clonotype was recorded at least ten times. Its antigen is undetermined. The authors prepared the TCRbeta library with unique molecular identifiers. In TCRdb, the PCR reads were re-called with MiXCR into one record per CDR3 protein. Of around 450,000 distinct CDR3 sequences in the sample, 43% were seen once. Trimming left V 3 bases short and J 5 bases short, with 20 bases between. There are 17 residues in the CDR3. The clonotype originates from a girl aged 2 to 9 with aplastic anemia, due to receive a stem cell transplant. This rearrangement joins TRBV12-3 or TRBV12-4 to TRBJ1-5; possibly TRBD1 for D (6 bases). The sample was PBMCs, taken before TCRalphabeta/CD19-depleted stem cell transplant. For the CDR3, the DNA is TGTGCCAGCAGTTTCCGCTCACAGGGAGGAGGGGATCAGCCCCAGCATTTT. Translated: CASSFRSQGGGDQPQHF.